The clone carrying this T cell receptor beta chain was seen a few times. The antigen remains undetermined. The CDR3 loop spans 13 amino acids. V lost 0 bases and J lost 7, with 7 bases in between. In germline, CDR1 is SGHTA, CDR2 FQGNSA. The entry originates in a study of identical twins. Study-wide results and caveats: Carriage of fewer insertions was seen in abundant cord blood beta clonotypes, whereas memory repertoires showed none. There was an excess of low generation probability in the out-of-frame alpha sequences that twins shared.

TCRdb passed the 5' RACE reads through MiXCR, listing each CDR3 protein once. This sample has fewer than 350,000 distinct CDR3 sequences, with 8% to 9% found just once. The same specimen was also included in a second study, on yellow fever vaccine responses in identical twins.

The sample consisted of memory (CD45RO+) T cells sorted from blood. The clonotype comes from a young woman in good health. The chain has TRBV7-2 and TRBJ2-1; D gene unclear. The CDR3 DNA reads TGTGCCAGCAGCTTAGCTTTCGCGAATGAGCAGTTCTTC. This sequence encodes CASSLAFANEQFF.